This TCR beta chain appears in the sequencing data of a study of T cells in Graves' hyperthyroidism and ophthalmopathy. The CDR3 loop spans 15 amino acids. V gave up 3 bases and J gave up 8 bases, with 17 bases separating them. The germline CDR1 and CDR2 sequences are MGHDK and SYGVNS. Uncontrolled infection, other autoimmune disease, pregnancy or lactation disqualified patients from enrolment. The PBMCs were sourced from fresh peripheral blood (about 10 ml). TCR beta CDR3 sequences were amplified from RNA transcripts. RT-PCR in the first round (using the HTBI primer set) targeted the TCR CDR3. TCRdb re-derived calls from the multiplex PCR reads in MiXCR, one entry per CDR3 protein. The table lists around 600,000 distinct CDR3 sequences, more than 15% of them singletons, with under 8% in the top ten.

The chain combines TRBV25-1 with TRBJ2-1; D remains unclear. The TCR was taken from a woman in her twenties or thirties with Graves' hyperthyroidism. Sequencing was carried out using blood. This CDR3 is CASSDATLLLDEQFF. Written as DNA, the CDR3 is TGTGCCAGCAGTGACGCAACTCTCCTGCTTGATGAGCAGTTCTTC.